The subject of this entry is one T cell receptor (beta chain). As yet, its antigen is unknown. The sample is drawn from a study of cytomegalovirus exposure and HLA in healthy donors. Points from the study as a whole: The Asian-associated ancestry cluster reportedly had fewer N-insertions than the approximately 700-donor mean in a later analysis. TCR beta V- and J-gene trimming was later associated with a missense DCLRE1C variant.

The primer mix had 60 Vbeta and 13 Jbeta primers. Clones were read by immunoSEQ multiplex PCR, and TCRdb kept only the in-frame ones, dropping some. Here the sample spans about 150,000 clones, around 82% being singletons. The CDR3 extends over 13 amino acids. Germline CDR1 reads MNHNS; CDR2 reads SASEGT. Deletions cut 5 bases from V and 5 bases from J, with 13 bases between. The chain employs TRBV6-1 and TRBJ2-7, with a possible D match to TRBD2 (6 bases). Material for sequencing was PBMCs. The sequence came from a woman between 45 and 65 years old in good health and CMV-seropositive. CDR3 nucleotides: TGTGCCAGCAGTTCTTTCTGGAGGGACGAGCAGTACTTC. Translation gives CASSSFWRDEQYF.